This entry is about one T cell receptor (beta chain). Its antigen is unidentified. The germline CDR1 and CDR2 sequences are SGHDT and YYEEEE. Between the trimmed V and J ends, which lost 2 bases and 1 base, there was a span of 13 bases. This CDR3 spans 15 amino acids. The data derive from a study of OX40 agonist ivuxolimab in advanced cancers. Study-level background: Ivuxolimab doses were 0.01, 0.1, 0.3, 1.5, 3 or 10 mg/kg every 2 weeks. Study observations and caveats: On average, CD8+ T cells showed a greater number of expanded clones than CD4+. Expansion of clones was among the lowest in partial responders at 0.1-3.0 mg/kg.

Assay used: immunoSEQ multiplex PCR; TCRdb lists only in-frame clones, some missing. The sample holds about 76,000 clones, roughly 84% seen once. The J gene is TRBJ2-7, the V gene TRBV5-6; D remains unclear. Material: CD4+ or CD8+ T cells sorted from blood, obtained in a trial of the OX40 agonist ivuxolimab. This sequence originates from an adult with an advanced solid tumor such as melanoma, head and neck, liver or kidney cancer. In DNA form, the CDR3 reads TGTGCCAGCAGCTTCCCGGTGTCATCATCCTACGAGCAGTACTTC. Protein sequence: CASSFPVSSSYEQYF. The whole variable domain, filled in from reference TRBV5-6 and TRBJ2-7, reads DAGVTQSPTHLIKTRGQQVTLRCSPKSGHDTVSWYQQALGQGPQFIFQYYEEEERQRGNFPDRFSGHQFPNYSSELNVNALLLGDSALYLCASSFPVSSSYEQYFGPGTRLTVT.